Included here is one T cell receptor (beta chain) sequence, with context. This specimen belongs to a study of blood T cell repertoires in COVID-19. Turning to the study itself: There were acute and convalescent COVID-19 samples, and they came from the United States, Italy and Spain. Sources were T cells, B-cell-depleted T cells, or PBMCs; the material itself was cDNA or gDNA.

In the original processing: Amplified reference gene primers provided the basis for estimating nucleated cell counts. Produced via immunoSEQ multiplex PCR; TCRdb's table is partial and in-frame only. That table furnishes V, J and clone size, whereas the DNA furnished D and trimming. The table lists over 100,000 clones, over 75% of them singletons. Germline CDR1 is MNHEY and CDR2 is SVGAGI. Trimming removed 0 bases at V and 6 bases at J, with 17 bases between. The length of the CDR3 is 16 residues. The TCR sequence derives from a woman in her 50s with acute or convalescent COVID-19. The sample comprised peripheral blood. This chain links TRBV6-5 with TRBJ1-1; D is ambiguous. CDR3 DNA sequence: TGTGCCAGCAGTTACTCGATGAACCTAGAGGTCGCTGAAGCTTTCTTT. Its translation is CASSYSMNLEVAEAFF.